This passage covers 17 T cell receptor beta chains from one sample sequenced in a study of T cell responses to AZD1222 COVID-19 vaccine. The method was immunoSEQ multiplex PCR; TCRdb's version includes in-frame clones alone and lacks a portion of them. The data show 100,000 or so clones, 80% to 90% seen once. Source: peripheral blood, taken on day 0 of AZD1222 vaccination. The receptors originated from an adult in good health.

The V gene is TRBV4-1, the J gene TRBJ1-1, with 7 bases aligning to TRBD1. The CDR3 has 16 residues. In germline, CDR1 is MGHRA, CDR2 YSYEKL. J was trimmed by 0 bases and V by 1 base; bases with no gene match: 5. This chain's CDR3 is CASSQGDDRVNTEAFF. DNA of the CDR3: TGCGCCAGCAGCCAAGGGGACGACAGGGTGAACACTGAAGCTTTCTTT.

On this clone: The same CDR3 can be traced to other DNA sequences in this sample. This chain uses TRBV30 with TRBJ1-5; unclear D gene. Looked up from germline, CDR1 is GTSNPN and CDR2 is SVGIG (reference sequence). Trimming removed 1 base at V and 0 bases at J, with 4 bases between. This CDR3 has 13 residues. CDR3 region: CAWSEDSNQPQHF. Here the CDR3 DNA reads TGTGCCTGGAGTGAGGATAGCAATCAGCCCCAGCATTTT. Variable domain in full (rest from reference TRBV30 and TRBJ1-5): SQTIHQWPATLVQPVGSPLSLECTVEGTSNPNLYWYRQAAGRGLQLLFYSVGIGQISSEVPQNLSASRPQDRQFILSSKKLLLSDSGFYLCAWSEDSNQPQHFGDGTRLSIL.

V gene TRBV4-2 combines with J gene TRBJ2-3, with TRBD2 matching 12 bases. The J segment lost 6 bases and the V segment lost 0 bases, leaving 13 bases of the junction unmatched. The CDR3 runs to 19 residues. Germline V gives CDR1 LGHNA, CDR2 YNFKEQ. CDR3 bases: TGTGCCAGCAGCCAAGAGGCTAGCGGGAGGGCCAACCGGCCGGATACGCAGTATTTT. Translating gives CASSQEASGRANRPDTQYF.

The rearrangement uses TRBV4-2 and TRBJ2-7; D possibly matches TRBD1 or TRBD2 (5 bases each). CDR1 is LGHNA, CDR2 YNFKEQ, per germline. CDR3 size: 15 residues. Trimming took 4 bases from V and 0 from J, leaving 13 bases between them. Here the CDR3 reads CASSPGPSSSYEQYF. The CDR3 DNA reads TGTGCCAGCAGCCCGGGACCTTCTAGCTCCTACGAGCAGTACTTC.

This clone was detected only once. This chain links TRBV4-2 with TRBJ2-1; no firm D call. V was pared by 5 bases and J by 7 bases, with 21 bases between. The CDR3 loop spans 16 amino acids. CDR1 LGHNA and CDR2 YNFKEQ come from the germline V gene. The CDR3 sequence is CASSAALGDLRNEQFF. In nucleotides, the CDR3 is TGTGCCAGCAGCGCAGCCTTGGGCGACTTACGGAATGAGCAGTTCTTC.

The chain recombines TRBV12-3 or TRBV12-4 with TRBJ1-1; no clear D. The CDR3 contains 12 residues. V was pared by 8 bases and J by 1 base, with 8 bases between. This CDR3 is CASLRPNTEAFF. The CDR3, as DNA: TGTGCCAGCTTGCGTCCGAACACTGAAGCTTTCTTT.

The genes are TRBV7-9 and TRBJ2-3, with TRBD2 matching over 10 bases. V lost 5 bases and J lost 4; bases outside the gene matches: 3. Germline V gene data show CDR1 as SEHNR and CDR2 as FQNEAQ (reference sequence). The length of the CDR3 is 14 residues. The CDR3 nucleotides read TGTGCCAGCAGCCCAGCGGGAGGGGCAGATACGCAGTATTTT. It translates to CASSPAGGADTQYF.

Here the CDR3 reads CATSDLRTDTQYF. The CDR3 DNA reads as TGTGCCACCAGTGATTTGAGGACGGATACGCAGTATTTT. V is TRBV24-1 and J is TRBJ2-3, with D unclear. The germline V and J ends were trimmed by 0 bases and 6 bases, with 6 bases remaining between them. Germline V gene data show CDR1 as KGHDR and CDR2 as SFDVKD. CDR3 length equals 13 residues.

The chain links TRBV5-4 to TRBJ1-2, with D perhaps matching TRBD1 (6 bases). The CDR3 extends over 15 amino acids. Germline assignment: CDR1 SGHNT and CDR2 YYREEE (reference sequence). V lost 0 bases to trimming and J lost 5 bases, with 14 bases between them. The CDR3: CASSLDQGNRYGYTF. In DNA, the CDR3 is TGTGCCAGCAGCTTGGATCAGGGGAATAGGTATGGCTACACCTTC.

The rearrangement uses TRBV19 and TRBJ2-5, with TRBD2 identical over 7 bases. Losses at the gene ends were 10 bases for V and 3 bases for J; bases not matched to a gene: 11. This CDR3 region has 14 residues. The germline V gene encodes CDR1 LNHDA and CDR2 SQIVND (reference sequence). The chain's CDR3 is CATSVGGYEETQYF. The CDR3 coding sequence is TGTGCCACCTCCGTCGGGGGGTATGAAGAGACCCAGTACTTC. Full variable domain (rest looked up from reference TRBV19 and TRBJ2-5): DGGITQSPKYLFRKEGQNVTLSCEQNLNHDAMYWYRQDPGQGLRLIYYSQIVNDFQKGDIAEGYSVSREKKESFPLTVTSAQKNPTAFYLCATSVGGYEETQYFGPGTRLLVL.

The V call is TRBV3-1 (or the pseudogene TRBV3-2), the J call TRBJ1-1; D may be TRBD1 (6 bases). The length of the CDR3 is 14 residues. Trimming shortened V by 1 base and J by 10 bases, and 16 bases separated the two germline ends. Germline V gene sequence: CDR1 LGHDT, CDR2 YNNKEL (reference sequence). The DNA of the CDR3 is TGTGCCAGCAGCCAAGGAGGCAGGGGTGTCGGAGCTTTCTTT. Translated: CASSQGGRGVGAFF.

This chain links TRBV28 with TRBJ2-5; 7 bases are a match to TRBD1. This CDR3 contains 16 residues. V lost 5 bases to trimming and J lost 4 bases; unmatched junction nucleotides: 13. Germline values: CDR1 MDHEN, CDR2 SYDVKM. CDR3 amino acids: CASSPHRQGMSETQYF. The CDR3 region has the DNA TGTGCCAGCAGTCCCCACAGACAGGGTATGTCAGAGACCCAGTACTTC. Variable domain in full (rest from reference TRBV28 and TRBJ2-5): DVKVTQSSRYLVKRTGEKVFLECVQDMDHENMFWYRQDPGLGLRLIYFSYDVKMKEKGDIPEGYSVSREKKERFSLILESASTNQTSMYLCASSPHRQGMSETQYFGPGTRLLVL.

The chain joins TRBV5-1 to TRBJ2-1; possible D gene TRBD1, 5 bases. The CDR3 is made up of 16 amino acids. The germline V gene encodes CDR1 SGHRS and CDR2 YFSETQ. V lost 6 bases, J lost 0 bases, and 16 bases lay in between. CDR3: CASTSHDSTSYNEQFF. The CDR3 DNA sequence: TGCGCCAGCACCTCCCATGACAGCACCTCCTACAATGAGCAGTTCTTC.

The chain uses TRBV19 and TRBJ1-6; D is undetermined. V shed 6 bases and J shed 13 bases, with 19 bases lying between them. Germline CDR1 reads LNHDA; CDR2 reads SQIVND (reference sequence). This CDR3 has 14 amino acids. CDR3 sequence: CASRRKDYITPLHF. The CDR3 DNA sequence: TGTGCCAGTAGAAGAAAGGATTATATCACCCCCCTCCACTTT.

The chain couples TRBV5-6 to TRBJ2-7; no clear D. The germline gives CDR1 SGHDT, CDR2 YYEEEE. V gave up 2 bases and J gave up 3 bases, with 6 bases separating them. This CDR3 is 12 amino acids long. The CDR3 nucleotides are TGTGCCAGCAGCTTTCCGGGCTACGAGCAGTACTTC. It encodes CASSFPGYEQYF. The complete variable domain, with remaining parts taken from reference TRBV5-6 and TRBJ2-7, reads DAGVTQSPTHLIKTRGQQVTLRCSPKSGHDTVSWYQQALGQGPQFIFQYYEEEERQRGNFPDRFSGHQFPNYSSELNVNALLLGDSALYLCASSFPGYEQYFGPGTRLTVT.

The chain carries TRBV27 and TRBJ2-3; no reliable D call. The CDR3 contains 14 residues. CDR1 is MNHEY, CDR2 SMNVEV, per germline (reference sequence). V was shortened by 3 bases and J by 0 bases, with 7 bases between the two germline ends. CDR3 coding DNA: TGTGCCAGCAGTTTGCGCACTAGCACAGATACGCAGTATTTT. It encodes CASSLRTSTDTQYF.

This clone has only one observation. This chain links TRBV3-1 (or the pseudogene TRBV3-2) with TRBJ1-1; weak D call: TRBD1 (5 bases). The germline V gene encodes CDR1 LGHDT and CDR2 YNNKEL (reference sequence). The CDR3 has 15 amino acids. V was shortened by 4 bases and J by 0 bases, with 12 bases between the two germline ends. The CDR3, as DNA: TGTGCCAGCAGCCGGGGTCAGGGAATGAACACTGAAGCTTTCTTT. The encoded protein is CASSRGQGMNTEAFF.